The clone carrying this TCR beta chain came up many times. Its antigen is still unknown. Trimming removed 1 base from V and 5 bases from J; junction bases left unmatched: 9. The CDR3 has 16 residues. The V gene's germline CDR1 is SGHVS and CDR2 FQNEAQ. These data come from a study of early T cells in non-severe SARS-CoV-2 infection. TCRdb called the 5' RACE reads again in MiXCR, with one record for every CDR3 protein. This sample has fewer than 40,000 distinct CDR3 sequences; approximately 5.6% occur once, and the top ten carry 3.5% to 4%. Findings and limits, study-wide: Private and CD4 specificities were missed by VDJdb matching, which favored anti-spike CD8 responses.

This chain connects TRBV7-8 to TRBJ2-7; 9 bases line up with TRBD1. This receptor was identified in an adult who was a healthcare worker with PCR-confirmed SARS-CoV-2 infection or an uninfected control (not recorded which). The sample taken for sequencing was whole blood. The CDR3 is CASSLDATGGPHEQYF. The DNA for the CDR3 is TGTGCCAGCAGCTTAGATGCGACAGGGGGACCTCACGAGCAGTACTTC.